This TCR beta chain was identified in a study of OX40 agonist ivuxolimab in advanced cancers. Overall study: Six ivuxolimab dose levels, 0.01 to 10 mg/kg, were given intravenously every 2 weeks. Three patients showed partial responses: one hepatocellular carcinoma and two cutaneous melanoma cases.

The assay was immunoSEQ multiplex PCR, and TCRdb's table has in-frame clones only and misses some. The table records around 70,000 clones, around four fifths of them present only once. Germline V gives CDR1 SGHRS, CDR2 YFSETQ. This CDR3 region has 16 residues. V lost 3 bases, J lost 6 bases, and 8 bases stayed unmatched. This chain links TRBV5-1 with TRBJ1-6; 8 bases map to TRBD1. The source was CD4+ or CD8+ T cells sorted from blood, collected in a trial of the OX40 agonist ivuxolimab. This TCR derives from an adult with an advanced solid tumor such as melanoma, head and neck, liver or kidney cancer. The CDR3 region is CASSSTRGQSNSPLHF. The CDR3 DNA follows: TGCGCCAGCAGCTCGACCAGGGGGCAGAGTAATTCACCCCTCCACTTT.